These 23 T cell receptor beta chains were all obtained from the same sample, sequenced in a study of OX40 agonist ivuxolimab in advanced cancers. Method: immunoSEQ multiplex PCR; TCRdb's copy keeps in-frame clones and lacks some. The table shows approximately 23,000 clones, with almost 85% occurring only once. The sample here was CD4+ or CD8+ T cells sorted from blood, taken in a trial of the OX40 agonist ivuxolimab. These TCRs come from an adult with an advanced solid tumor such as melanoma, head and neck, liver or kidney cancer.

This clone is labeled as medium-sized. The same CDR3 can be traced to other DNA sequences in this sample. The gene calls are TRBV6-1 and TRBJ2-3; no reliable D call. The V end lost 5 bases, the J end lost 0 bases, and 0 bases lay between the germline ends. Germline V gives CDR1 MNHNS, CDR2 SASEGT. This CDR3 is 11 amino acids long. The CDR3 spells CASSSTDTQYF. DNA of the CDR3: TGTGCCAGCAGTAGCACAGATACGCAGTATTTT.

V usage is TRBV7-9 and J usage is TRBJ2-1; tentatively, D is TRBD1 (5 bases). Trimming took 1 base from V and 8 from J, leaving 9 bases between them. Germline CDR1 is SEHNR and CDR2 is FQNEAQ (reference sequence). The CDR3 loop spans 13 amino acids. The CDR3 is CASSLGQRYEQFF. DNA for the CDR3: TGTGCCAGCAGCTTAGGACAGCGTTATGAGCAGTTCTTC.

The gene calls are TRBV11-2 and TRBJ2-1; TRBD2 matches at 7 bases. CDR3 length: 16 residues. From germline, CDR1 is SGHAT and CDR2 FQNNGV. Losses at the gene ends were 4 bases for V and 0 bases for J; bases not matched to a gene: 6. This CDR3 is CASSSRGGSSYNEQFF. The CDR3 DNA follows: TGTGCCAGCAGCTCGAGGGGCGGGAGCTCCTACAATGAGCAGTTCTTC.

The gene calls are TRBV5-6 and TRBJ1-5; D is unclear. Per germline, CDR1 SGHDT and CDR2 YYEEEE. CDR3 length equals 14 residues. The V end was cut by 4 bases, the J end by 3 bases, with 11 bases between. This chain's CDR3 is CASSQGSVNQPQHF. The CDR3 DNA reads TGTGCCAGCAGCCAAGGGTCGGTCAATCAGCCCCAGCATTTT.

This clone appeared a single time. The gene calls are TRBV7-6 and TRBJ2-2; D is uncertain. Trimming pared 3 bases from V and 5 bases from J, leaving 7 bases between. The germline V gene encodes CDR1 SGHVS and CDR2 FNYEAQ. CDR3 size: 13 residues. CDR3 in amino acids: CASSFGGTGELFF. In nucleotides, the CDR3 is TGTGCCAGCAGCTTCGGCGGTACCGGGGAGCTGTTTTTT.

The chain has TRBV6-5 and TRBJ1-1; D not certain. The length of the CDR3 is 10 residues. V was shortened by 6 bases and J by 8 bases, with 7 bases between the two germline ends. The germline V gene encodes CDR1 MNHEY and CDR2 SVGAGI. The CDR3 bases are TGTGCCAGCAGGTCGGGGGAAGCTTTCTTT. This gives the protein CASRSGEAFF.

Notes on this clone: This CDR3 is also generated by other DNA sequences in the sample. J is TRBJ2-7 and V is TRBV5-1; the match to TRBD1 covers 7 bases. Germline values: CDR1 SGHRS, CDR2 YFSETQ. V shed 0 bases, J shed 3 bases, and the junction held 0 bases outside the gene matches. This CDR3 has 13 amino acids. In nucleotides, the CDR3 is TGCGCCAGCAGCTTGGACAGGGGCTACGAGCAGTACTTC. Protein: CASSLDRGYEQYF.

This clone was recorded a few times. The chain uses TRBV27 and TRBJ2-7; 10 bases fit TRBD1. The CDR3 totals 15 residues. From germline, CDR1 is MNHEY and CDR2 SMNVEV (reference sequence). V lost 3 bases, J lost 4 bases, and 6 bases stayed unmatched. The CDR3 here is CASSLGGTGAYEQYF. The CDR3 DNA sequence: TGTGCCAGCAGTTTGGGTGGGACAGGGGCATACGAGCAGTACTTC.

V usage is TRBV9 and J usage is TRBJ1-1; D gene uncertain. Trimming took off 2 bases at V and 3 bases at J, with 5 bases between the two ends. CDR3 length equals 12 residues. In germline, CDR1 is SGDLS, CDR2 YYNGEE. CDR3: CASSVVDTEAFF. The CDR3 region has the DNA TGTGCCAGCAGCGTCGTGGACACTGAAGCTTTCTTT.

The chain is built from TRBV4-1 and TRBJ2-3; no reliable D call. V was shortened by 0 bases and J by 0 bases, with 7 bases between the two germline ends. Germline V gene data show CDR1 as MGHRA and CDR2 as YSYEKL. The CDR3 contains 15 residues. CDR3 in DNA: TGCGCCAGCAGCCAAGATCCTTCTAGCACAGATACGCAGTATTTT. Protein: CASSQDPSSTDTQYF.

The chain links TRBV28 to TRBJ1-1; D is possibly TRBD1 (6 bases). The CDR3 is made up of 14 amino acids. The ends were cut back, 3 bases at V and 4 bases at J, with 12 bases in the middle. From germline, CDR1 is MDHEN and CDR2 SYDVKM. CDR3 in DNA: TGTGCCAGCAGTTTCCGGGGGGGCGCCACTGAAGCTTTCTTT. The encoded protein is CASSFRGGATEAFF.

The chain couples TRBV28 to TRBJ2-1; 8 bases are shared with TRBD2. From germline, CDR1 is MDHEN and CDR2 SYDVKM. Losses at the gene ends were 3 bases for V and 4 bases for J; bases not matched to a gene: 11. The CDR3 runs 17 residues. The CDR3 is CASSFVVAGMEYNEQFF. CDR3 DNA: TGTGCCAGCAGTTTTGTAGTAGCGGGGATGGAGTACAATGAGCAGTTCTTC.

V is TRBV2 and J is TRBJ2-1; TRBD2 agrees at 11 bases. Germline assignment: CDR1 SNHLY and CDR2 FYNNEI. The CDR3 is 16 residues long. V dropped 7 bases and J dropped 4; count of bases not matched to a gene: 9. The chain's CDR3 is CASMIAGGTHYNEQFF. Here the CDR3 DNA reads TGTGCCAGCATGATAGCGGGGGGGACTCATTACAATGAGCAGTTCTTC. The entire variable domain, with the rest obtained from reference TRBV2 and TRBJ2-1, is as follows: EPEVTQTPSHQVTQMGQEVILRCVPISNHLYFYWYRQILGQKVEFLVSFYNNEISEKSEIFDDQFSVERPDGSNFTLKIRSTKLEDSAMYFCASMIAGGTHYNEQFFGPGTRLTVL.

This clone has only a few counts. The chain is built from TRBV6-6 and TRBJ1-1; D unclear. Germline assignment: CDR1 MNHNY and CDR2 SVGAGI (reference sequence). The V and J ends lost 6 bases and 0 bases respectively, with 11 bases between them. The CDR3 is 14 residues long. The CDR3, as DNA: TGTGCCAGCAGCCTCAGGACGGTGAACACTGAAGCTTTCTTT. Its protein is CASSLRTVNTEAFF.

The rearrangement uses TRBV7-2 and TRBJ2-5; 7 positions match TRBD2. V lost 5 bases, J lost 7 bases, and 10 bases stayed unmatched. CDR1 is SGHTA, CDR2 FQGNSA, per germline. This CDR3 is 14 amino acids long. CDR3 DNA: TGTGCCAGCAGCCCCCACGGGGGGTGGGGGACCCAGTACTTC. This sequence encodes CASSPHGGWGTQYF.

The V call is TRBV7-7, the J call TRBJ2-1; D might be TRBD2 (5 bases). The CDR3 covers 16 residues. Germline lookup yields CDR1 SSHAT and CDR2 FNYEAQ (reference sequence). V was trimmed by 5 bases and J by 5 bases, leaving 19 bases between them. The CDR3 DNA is TGTGCCAGCAGCCCCGACCTGGAGGACGCCGACAATGAGCAGTTCTTC. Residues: CASSPDLEDADNEQFF.

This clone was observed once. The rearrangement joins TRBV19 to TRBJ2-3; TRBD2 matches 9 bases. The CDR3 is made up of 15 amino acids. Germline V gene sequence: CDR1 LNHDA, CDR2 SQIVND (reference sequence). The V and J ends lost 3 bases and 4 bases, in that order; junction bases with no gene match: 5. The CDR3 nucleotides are TGTGCCAGTAGTATCCTAGCGGGGTCGGCAGATACGCAGTATTTT. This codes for CASSILAGSADTQYF.

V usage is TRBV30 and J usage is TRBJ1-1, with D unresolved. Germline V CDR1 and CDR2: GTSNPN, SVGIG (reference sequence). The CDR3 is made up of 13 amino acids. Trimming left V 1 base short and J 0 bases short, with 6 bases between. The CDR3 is CAWSDDLNTEAFF. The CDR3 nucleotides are TGTGCCTGGAGTGACGATCTGAACACTGAAGCTTTCTTT.

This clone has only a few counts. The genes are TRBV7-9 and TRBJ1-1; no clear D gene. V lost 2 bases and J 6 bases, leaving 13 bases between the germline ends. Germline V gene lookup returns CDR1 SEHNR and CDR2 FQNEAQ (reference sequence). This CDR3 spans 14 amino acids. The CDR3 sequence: CASSLYLGVAEAFF. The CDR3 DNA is TGTGCCAGCAGCTTATATTTAGGCGTGGCTGAAGCTTTCTTT.

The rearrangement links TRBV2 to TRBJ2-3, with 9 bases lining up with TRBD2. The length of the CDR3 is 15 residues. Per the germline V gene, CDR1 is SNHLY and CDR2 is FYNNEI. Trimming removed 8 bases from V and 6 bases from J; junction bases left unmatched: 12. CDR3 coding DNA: TGTGCCAGCCAGGGTGCTAGCGGGGTCCCGGATACGCAGTATTTT. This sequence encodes CASQGASGVPDTQYF.

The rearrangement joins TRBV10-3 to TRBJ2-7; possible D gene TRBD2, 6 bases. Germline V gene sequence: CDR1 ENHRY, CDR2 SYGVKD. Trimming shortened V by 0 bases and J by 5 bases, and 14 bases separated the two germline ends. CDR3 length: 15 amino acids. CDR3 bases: TGTGCCATCAGTGAGTCCGGGGGATTGGGGGACGAGCAGTACTTC. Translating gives CAISESGGLGDEQYF.

In DNA, the CDR3 is TGTGCCAGCAGCTTATCAATTCAGGGCTTCTATGGCTACACCTTC. This gives the protein CASSLSIQGFYGYTF. The chain carries TRBV14 and TRBJ1-2, with D possibly TRBD1 on 5 matching bases. This CDR3 comprises 15 residues. The germline V gene encodes CDR1 SGHDN and CDR2 FVKESK. Deletions cut 5 bases from V and 4 bases from J, with 17 bases between.

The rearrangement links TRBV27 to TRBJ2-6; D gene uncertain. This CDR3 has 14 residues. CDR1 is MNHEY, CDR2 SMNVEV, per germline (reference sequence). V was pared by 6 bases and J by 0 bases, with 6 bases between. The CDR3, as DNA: TGTGCCAGCAGACAGCTCTCTGGGGCCAACGTCCTGACTTTC. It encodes CASRQLSGANVLTF.